These T cell receptor beta chains were read from a single sample in a study of blood T cell repertoires in COVID-19. Assay used: immunoSEQ multiplex PCR; TCRdb lists only in-frame clones, some missing. The table includes 40,000 to 50,000 clones, over 80% detected once. Sequences were obtained from peripheral blood. Receptor source: a woman aged 80 or older with COVID-19, enrolled during active disease. Each CDR3 is given with its conserved first and last residue. Fields, in order: J gene, D gene, clone size, V gene, CDR3 DNA, CDR3 protein. D genes are given only for firm matches. Clone size, where shown, is once, few, many, or a class for clones that have expanded.

j_call: TRBJ2-7; d_call: -; clone_size: -; v_call: TRBV29-1; cdr3_nt: TGCAGCGTATCACAGGACTCCTACGAGCAGTACTTC; cdr3_aa: CSVSQDSYEQYF
j_call: TRBJ1-4; d_call: TRBD1; clone_size: -; v_call: TRBV28; cdr3_nt: TGTGCCAGCAGATTGACAGGGTCTAATGAAAAACTGTTTTTT; cdr3_aa: CASRLTGSNEKLFF
j_call: TRBJ1-5; d_call: TRBD1; clone_size: -; v_call: TRBV6-6; cdr3_nt: TGTGCCAGCAGTTCCCGACAGGGAAATAGCAATCAGCCCCAGCATTTT; cdr3_aa: CASSSRQGNSNQPQHF
j_call: TRBJ1-4; d_call: -; clone_size: few; v_call: TRBV7-9; cdr3_nt: TGTGCCAGCATCCCTGGGGCGGCTCAAAATGAAAAACTGTTTTTT; cdr3_aa: CASIPGAAQNEKLFF
j_call: TRBJ2-7; d_call: -; clone_size: -; v_call: TRBV5-5; cdr3_nt: TGTGCCAGCAGCAGGGGACTGACCCCCTACGAGCAGTACTTC; cdr3_aa: CASSRGLTPYEQYF
j_call: TRBJ1-1; d_call: -; clone_size: -; v_call: TRBV19; cdr3_nt: TGTGCCAGTCGCAGGAACACTGAAGCTTTCTTT; cdr3_aa: CASRRNTEAFF
j_call: TRBJ1-2; d_call: -; clone_size: -; v_call: TRBV5-1; cdr3_nt: TGCGCCAGCAGCTTCTTACCCAATCAAAACTACCGGGCCTCACTAGCTAACTATGGCTACACCTTC; cdr3_aa: CASSFLPNQNYRASLANYGYTF
j_call: TRBJ1-1; d_call: -; clone_size: -; v_call: TRBV12-3/TRBV12-4; cdr3_nt: TGTGCCAGCAGTTTCGGGGGATCCACTGAAGCTTTCTTT; cdr3_aa: CASSFGGSTEAFF
j_call: TRBJ2-7; d_call: TRBD2; clone_size: -; v_call: TRBV4-2; cdr3_nt: TGTGCCAGCAGCCAGTACCAGACTAGCGGCTCCTACGAGCAGTACTTC; cdr3_aa: CASSQYQTSGSYEQYF
j_call: TRBJ2-5; d_call: TRBD1; clone_size: -; v_call: TRBV27; cdr3_nt: TGTGCCAGCACTGAATCCGGGACAGGGGATGAGACCCAGTACTTC; cdr3_aa: CASTESGTGDETQYF
j_call: TRBJ2-7; d_call: TRBD1; clone_size: -; v_call: TRBV5-1; cdr3_nt: TGCGCCAGCAGCCCCCGGGACAGGGGCGAGCAGTACTTC; cdr3_aa: CASSPRDRGEQYF
j_call: TRBJ2-3; d_call: TRBD2; clone_size: -; v_call: TRBV7-6; cdr3_nt: TGTGCCAGCAGCTCCATACTAGCGGGGGGCTCAGATACGCAGTATTTT; cdr3_aa: CASSSILAGGSDTQYF
j_call: TRBJ2-7; d_call: -; clone_size: -; v_call: TRBV9; cdr3_nt: TGTGCCAGCAGCGTAGCCCAGGCCCCGTACGAGCAGTACTTC; cdr3_aa: CASSVAQAPYEQYF
j_call: TRBJ1-4; d_call: -; clone_size: few; v_call: TRBV6-5; cdr3_nt: TGTGCCAGCAGTTACTCGAGAGGGACACTGAGGCGAAAACTGTTTTTT; cdr3_aa: CASSYSRGTLRRKLFF
j_call: TRBJ2-4; d_call: -; clone_size: -; v_call: TRBV7-2; cdr3_nt: TGTGCCAGCAGTTCGTCACAGGGCGGTCAAAACATTCAGTACTTC; cdr3_aa: CASSSSQGGQNIQYF
j_call: TRBJ1-2; d_call: -; clone_size: -; v_call: TRBV3-1/TRBV3-2; cdr3_nt: TGTGCCAGCAGCCATCTAAACTATGGCTACACCTTC; cdr3_aa: CASSHLNYGYTF
j_call: TRBJ1-1; d_call: -; clone_size: once; v_call: TRBV6-5; cdr3_nt: TGTGCCAGCAGTTACTCGTGGCAGGGGAGCACTGAAGCTTTCTTT; cdr3_aa: CASSYSWQGSTEAFF
j_call: TRBJ2-3; d_call: -; clone_size: -; v_call: TRBV5-6; cdr3_nt: TGTGCCAGCAGCGGGGGGGACAGGACGACAGATACGCAGTATTTT; cdr3_aa: CASSGGDRTTDTQYF
j_call: TRBJ2-3; d_call: TRBD1; clone_size: -; v_call: TRBV27; cdr3_nt: TGTGCCAGCAGTTTAACCAGACTTCTACAGGGGGATACGCAGTATTTT; cdr3_aa: CASSLTRLLQGDTQYF
j_call: TRBJ1-2; d_call: TRBD1; clone_size: once; v_call: TRBV10-2; cdr3_nt: TGCGCCAGCGGTACCGGGACAGGAAGCGGCTACACCTTC; cdr3_aa: CASGTGTGSGYTF
j_call: TRBJ1-4; d_call: -; clone_size: -; v_call: TRBV7-9; cdr3_nt: TGTGCCAGCAGCTTAGGGGCCTCCTCTCTTGAAAAACTGTTTTTT; cdr3_aa: CASSLGASSLEKLFF
j_call: TRBJ2-7; d_call: -; clone_size: once; v_call: TRBV5-5; cdr3_nt: TGTGCCAGCAGCTTGGCCCCACAGGCTTCCTACGAGCAGTACTTC; cdr3_aa: CASSLAPQASYEQYF
j_call: TRBJ2-1; d_call: -; clone_size: -; v_call: TRBV7-3; cdr3_nt: TGTGCCAGCAGCTTATCGGGGAGCTCCTACAATGAGCAGTTCTTC; cdr3_aa: CASSLSGSSYNEQFF
j_call: TRBJ2-1; d_call: TRBD2; clone_size: -; v_call: TRBV9; cdr3_nt: TGTGCCAACCCCAGGGGACTAGCGGGGAACAATGAGCAGTTCTTC; cdr3_aa: CANPRGLAGNNEQFF
j_call: TRBJ2-1; d_call: -; clone_size: -; v_call: TRBV6-1; cdr3_nt: TGTGCCAGCAGTGAAACGTCACAGGGTAGGGTTGGTGAGCAGTTCTTC; cdr3_aa: CASSETSQGRVGEQFF
j_call: TRBJ2-5; d_call: -; clone_size: -; v_call: TRBV4-1; cdr3_nt: TGCGCCAGCAGCTCGGGACGCTCGTGGGGGCAACGAGAGACCCAGTACTTC; cdr3_aa: CASSSGRSWGQRETQYF
j_call: TRBJ1-2; d_call: TRBD1; clone_size: -; v_call: TRBV15; cdr3_nt: TGTGCCACCAGCAGAGAAAGGAGGCAGGGGGACCGTGGCTACACCTTC; cdr3_aa: CATSRERRQGDRGYTF
j_call: TRBJ1-1; d_call: -; clone_size: few; v_call: TRBV29-1; cdr3_nt: TGCAGCGTTGGTGAACGATCTAGGGGTCCCACTGAAGCTTTCTTT; cdr3_aa: CSVGERSRGPTEAFF
j_call: TRBJ1-1; d_call: -; clone_size: -; v_call: TRBV3-1/TRBV3-2; cdr3_nt: TGTGCCAGCAGCCGAACGGATCGGGGAGAAGCTTTCTTT; cdr3_aa: CASSRTDRGEAFF
j_call: TRBJ1-2; d_call: -; clone_size: -; v_call: TRBV27; cdr3_nt: TGTGCCAGCAGTTTTGTCGGTTTCCCCTACAGGGCCCACTCCTATGGCTACACCTTC; cdr3_aa: CASSFVGFPYRAHSYGYTF
j_call: TRBJ2-2; d_call: -; clone_size: -; v_call: TRBV5-1; cdr3_nt: TGCGCCAGCAGCTCCTTGGTGTTAGCCAGCGGGGAGCTGTTTTTT; cdr3_aa: CASSSLVLASGELFF
j_call: TRBJ1-4; d_call: -; clone_size: few; v_call: TRBV6-5; cdr3_nt: TGTGCCAGCAGTTACTCAGGGGCAACTAATGAAAAACTGTTTTTT; cdr3_aa: CASSYSGATNEKLFF
j_call: TRBJ1-5; d_call: -; clone_size: -; v_call: TRBV21-1; cdr3_nt: TGTGCCAGCAGCAGCGGGGGGCAGGGGGACAATCAGCCCCAGCATTTT; cdr3_aa: CASSSGGQGDNQPQHF
j_call: TRBJ1-2; d_call: TRBD1; clone_size: -; v_call: TRBV6-6; cdr3_nt: TGTGCCAGCAGGACGGGGACAGGGATTAGTGGCTACACCTTC; cdr3_aa: CASRTGTGISGYTF
j_call: TRBJ1-3; d_call: -; clone_size: once; v_call: TRBV6-6; cdr3_nt: TGTGCCAGCAGCTTAGGGGGGGCTGGAAACACCATATATTTT; cdr3_aa: CASSLGGAGNTIYF
j_call: TRBJ2-1; d_call: TRBD1; clone_size: -; v_call: TRBV5-1; cdr3_nt: TGCGCCAGCAGCGACCCTCTAGGGACAGGGCTATACAATGAGCAGTTCTTC; cdr3_aa: CASSDPLGTGLYNEQFF
j_call: TRBJ2-3; d_call: -; clone_size: -; v_call: TRBV5-3; cdr3_nt: TGTGCCAGAAGCTTCGCCAGGCGGGGATGCACAGATACGCAGTATTTT; cdr3_aa: CARSFARRGCTDTQYF
j_call: TRBJ2-7; d_call: TRBD1; clone_size: -; v_call: TRBV5-1; cdr3_nt: TGCGCCAGCAGCTTAACCGACAGGGCTGGGAACGAGCAGTACTTC; cdr3_aa: CASSLTDRAGNEQYF
j_call: TRBJ1-2; d_call: -; clone_size: -; v_call: TRBV6-1; cdr3_nt: TGTGCCAGCAGTGAAAAGTGGGCAGCCTATGGCTACACCTTC; cdr3_aa: CASSEKWAAYGYTF
j_call: TRBJ1-2; d_call: -; clone_size: -; v_call: TRBV20-1; cdr3_nt: TGCAGTGCTAGTCGTGGGGGCTCGAAGAAGGGAGATGGCTACACCTTC; cdr3_aa: CSASRGGSKKGDGYTF